This paragraph covers one TCR beta chain sequence. Its antigen remains unknown. This CDR3 is 14 amino acids long. Germline V gives CDR1 SGHNT, CDR2 YYREEE (reference sequence). The V and J ends lost 2 bases and 6 bases respectively, with 15 bases between them. This specimen belongs to a study of persistence of HIV-infected CD4 T cells. Study-level results: Degenerate expanded CDR3beta sequences were enriched among CMV- and Gag-responding cells.

This nonspecific control used anti-CD3/anti-CD28 bead stimulation of CD4+ T cells. Sorting of responding CD4+ T cells relied on upregulated CD40 ligand together with CD69. Adults with HIV-1 started suppressive ART while chronically infected. PBMCs were depleted of CD8+ T cells before stimulation. Sequencing used immunoSEQ version 4 in survey mode. The assay was immunoSEQ multiplex PCR, and TCRdb's table has in-frame clones only and misses some. The profile shows over 35,000 clones, 89% of them singletons. The input for sequencing was CD4+ T cells sorted from PBMCs after roughly 20-hour stimulation, taken from a patient who received antiretroviral therapy. The genes are TRBV5-4 and TRBJ2-7, with D uncertain. The TCR sequence derives from an adult man with HIV who was CMV-seropositive. CDR3 sequence (DNA): TGTGCCAGCAGCTTAGAACCCCTACGGGCCGAGCAGTACTTC. This sequence encodes CASSLEPLRAEQYF.